The 5 T cell receptor delta chains presented below share a single source sample, sequenced in a study of fetal and pediatric gammadelta thymocytes. TCRdb reran clone calling via CATT on the reads. The sample contains around 1,700 delta-chain clones, approximately 14% of which appear only once. Sample: Vgamma9Vdelta2 gamma-delta T cells from the thymus. Regarding subset: sorted CD3+gammadeltaTCR+Vgamma9+Vdelta2+ thymocytes. These receptors were taken from a child who underwent cardiac surgery and was recorded as healthy.

This clone counts as large. V is TRDV2 and J is TRDJ1; D is undetermined. Trimming stripped 3 bases from V and 0 bases from J, with 13 bases between. The germline CDR1 and CDR2 sequences are GEAIGNYY and EKD. The CDR3 length is 15 residues. The CDR3 DNA reads TGTGCCTGTGACCCCAAAAGGAACTACACCGATAAACTCATCTTT. Its translation: CACDPKRNYTDKLIF.

On this clone: The junction departs from germline at one end; a sequencing error may be responsible. The V call is TRDV2, the J call TRDJ1; 11 bases are a match to TRDD3. The CDR3 extends over 16 amino acids. Germline V gene sequence: CDR1 GEAIGNYY, CDR2 EKD. The CDR3 is CACDIPGGYWSDELIF. For the CDR3, the DNA is TGTGCCTGTGACATCCCTGGGGGATACTGGTCCGATGAACTCATCTTT.

This clone is medium-sized (0.01 to 0.1%) by share. The same CDR3 can be traced to other DNA sequences in this sample. The V and J genes are TRDV3 and TRDJ1; 9 positions match TRDD3. CDR1 and CDR2 (germline): TVYSNPD, GDNSRS (reference sequence). With 0 bases clipped from V and 0 bases from J, the junction kept 20 bases outside the gene matches. The CDR3 sequence is 20 residues long. CDR3 protein: CAFRFSPLVLGDPYTDKLIF. For the CDR3, the DNA is TGTGCCTTTAGGTTTTCCCCACTCGTACTGGGGGACCCGTACACCGATAAACTCATCTTT.

This clone is labeled as large (0.1 to 1%). This chain uses TRDV2 with TRDJ1, with a tentative D call TRDD3 (6 bases). The CDR3 totals 18 residues. Germline V CDR1 and CDR2: GEAIGNYY, EKD. V was trimmed by 1 base and J by 0 bases, leaving 20 bases between them. The CDR3 DNA reads as TGTGCCTGTGACACATACTGGGCTCCTGTTTGCTACACCGATAAACTCATCTTT. Residues: CACDTYWAPVCYTDKLIF.

This chain joins TRDV2 and TRDJ1, with 8 nucleotides matching TRDD3. The CDR3 totals 15 residues. The V and J ends lost 7 bases and 0 bases, in that order; junction bases with no gene match: 9. Germline-derived CDR1 and CDR2 are GEAIGNYY and EKD. CDR3 nucleotides: TGTGCCTGCGTACTGGGGGCTAACAACACCGATAAACTCATCTTT. Protein: CACVLGANNTDKLIF.